The source of this T cell receptor (beta chain) is a study of T-cell memory formation after mild COVID-19. The CDR3 contains 15 residues. Germline V gives CDR1 SGHRS, CDR2 YFSETQ. V lost 0 bases, J lost 5 bases, and 15 bases lay in between. MiXCR, applied by TCRdb to the 5' RACE reads, yields one record per CDR3 protein. There are 150,000 to 200,000 distinct CDR3 sequences in the sample; 16% occur only once, and 2% to 2.5% lies in the top ten. What was sequenced was PBMCs or a T cell subset sorted from them (not recorded which). The chain employs TRBV5-1 and TRBJ2-7; no clear D. The sequence was collected from an adult woman who had mild COVID-19 (a few samples of this study predate the infection). Cell type and time point are not known. CDR3: CASSLAPGTGDEQYF. CDR3 bases: TGCGCCAGCAGCTTGGCCCCGGGCACTGGAGACGAGCAGTACTTC.